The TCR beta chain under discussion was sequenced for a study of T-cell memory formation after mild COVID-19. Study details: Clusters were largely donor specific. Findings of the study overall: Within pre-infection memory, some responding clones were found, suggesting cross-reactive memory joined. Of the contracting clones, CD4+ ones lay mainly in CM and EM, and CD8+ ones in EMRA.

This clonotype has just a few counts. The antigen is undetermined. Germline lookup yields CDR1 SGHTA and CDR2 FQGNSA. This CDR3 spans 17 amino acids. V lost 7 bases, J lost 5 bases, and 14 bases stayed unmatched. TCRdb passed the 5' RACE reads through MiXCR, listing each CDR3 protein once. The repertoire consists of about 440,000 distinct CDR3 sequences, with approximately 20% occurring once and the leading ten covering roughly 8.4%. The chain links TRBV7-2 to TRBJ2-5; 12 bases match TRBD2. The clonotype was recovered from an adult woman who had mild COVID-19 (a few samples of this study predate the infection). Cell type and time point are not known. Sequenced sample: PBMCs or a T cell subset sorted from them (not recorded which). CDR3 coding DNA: TGTGCCAGCACCCCGCTAGCGGGAGGGCATTGGGGTGAGACCCAGTACTTC. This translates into CASTPLAGGHWGETQYF.